This TCR beta chain was observed in a study of blood T cell repertoires in COVID-19. Clones were read by immunoSEQ multiplex PCR, and TCRdb kept only the in-frame ones, dropping some. Of approximately 82,000 clones in the sample, roughly 90% were seen once. The germline V gene encodes CDR1 LNHDA and CDR2 SQIVND (reference sequence). CDR3 length equals 13 residues. V lost 3 bases and J 5 bases, leaving 10 bases between the germline ends. The chain uses TRBV19 and TRBJ2-5; D is perhaps TRBD1 (6 bases). Sequenced: peripheral blood. This receptor was taken from a man aged 65 to 85 with active or convalescent COVID-19. CDR3 sequence (DNA): TGTGCCAGTAGTATGGGGGCCTTGGAGACCCAGTACTTC. Protein product: CASSMGALETQYF.